This paragraph reports one T cell receptor beta chain. Its antigen is as yet unknown. This sample is part of a study of cytomegalovirus exposure and HLA in healthy donors. Study context: The 120 validation repertoires, a later analysis reported, used the same platform as the approximately 670 repertoires from the first cohort.

CDR1 and CDR2 from the germline V gene are MGHRA and YSYEKL. The CDR3 has 14 amino acids. Trimming took off 2 bases at V and 2 bases at J, with 7 bases between the two ends. The study, taken as a whole, reports: The tendency of first-cohort TCR clusters to co-occur in the approximately 120 validation repertoires was identified by a subsequent analysis.

Profiled with immunoSEQ multiplex PCR; TCRdb holds only in-frame clones, not every one. The repertoire holds approximately 270,000 clones, roughly 87% seen once, with approximately 12% in the top ten. V is TRBV4-1 and J is TRBJ1-5; D uncertain. The sequenced material came from PBMCs. The sequence came from a man aged 18 to 30 in good health and CMV-seropositive. The CDR3 reads CASSQPFRNQPQHF. For the CDR3, the DNA is TGCGCCAGCAGCCAACCCTTCCGCAATCAGCCCCAGCATTTT.